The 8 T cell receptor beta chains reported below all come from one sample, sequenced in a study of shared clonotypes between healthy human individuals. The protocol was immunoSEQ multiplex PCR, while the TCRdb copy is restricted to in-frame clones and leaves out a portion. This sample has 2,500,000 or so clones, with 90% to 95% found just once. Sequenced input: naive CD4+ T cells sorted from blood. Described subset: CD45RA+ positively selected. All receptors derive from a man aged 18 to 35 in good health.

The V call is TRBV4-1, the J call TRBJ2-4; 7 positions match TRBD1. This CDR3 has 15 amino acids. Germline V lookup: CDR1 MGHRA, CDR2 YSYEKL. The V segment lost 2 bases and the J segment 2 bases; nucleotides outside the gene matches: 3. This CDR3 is CASSQSTGTKNIQYF. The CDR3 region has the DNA TGCGCCAGCAGCCAATCGACAGGGACCAAAAACATTCAGTACTTC.

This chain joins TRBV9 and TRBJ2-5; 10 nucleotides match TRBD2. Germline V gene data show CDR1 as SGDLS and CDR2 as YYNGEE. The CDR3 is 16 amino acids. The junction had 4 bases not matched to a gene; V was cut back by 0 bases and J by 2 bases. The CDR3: CASSVATLAGQETQYF. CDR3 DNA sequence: TGTGCCAGCAGCGTAGCTACACTAGCGGGGCAAGAGACCCAGTACTTC. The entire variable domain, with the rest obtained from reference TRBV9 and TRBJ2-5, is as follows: DSGVTQTPKHLITATGQRVTLRCSPRSGDLSVYWYQQSLDQGLQFLIQYYNGEERAKGNILERFSAQQFPDLHSELNLSSLELGDSALYFCASSVATLAGQETQYFGPGTRLLVL.

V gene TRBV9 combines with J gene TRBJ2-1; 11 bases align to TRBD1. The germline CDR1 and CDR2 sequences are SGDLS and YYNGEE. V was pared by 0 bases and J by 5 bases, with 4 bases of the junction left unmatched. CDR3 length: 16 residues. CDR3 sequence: CASSVATGQGDNEQFF. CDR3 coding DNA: TGTGCCAGCAGCGTAGCTACGGGACAGGGGGACAATGAGCAGTTCTTC. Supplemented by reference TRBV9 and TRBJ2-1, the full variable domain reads DSGVTQTPKHLITATGQRVTLRCSPRSGDLSVYWYQQSLDQGLQFLIQYYNGEERAKGNILERFSAQQFPDLHSELNLSSLELGDSALYFCASSVATGQGDNEQFFGPGTRLTVL.

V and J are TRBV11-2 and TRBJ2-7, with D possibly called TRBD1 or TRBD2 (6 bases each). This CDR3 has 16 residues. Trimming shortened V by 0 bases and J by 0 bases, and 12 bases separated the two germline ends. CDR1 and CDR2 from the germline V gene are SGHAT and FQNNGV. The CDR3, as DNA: TGTGCCAGCAGCTTAGAAGGGGGGAAGAGCTCCTACGAGCAGTACTTC. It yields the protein CASSLEGGKSSYEQYF.

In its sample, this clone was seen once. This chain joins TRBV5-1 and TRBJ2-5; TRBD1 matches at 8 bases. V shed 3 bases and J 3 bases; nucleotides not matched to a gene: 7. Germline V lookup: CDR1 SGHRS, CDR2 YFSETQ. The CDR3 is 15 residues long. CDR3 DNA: TGCGCCAGCAGCTGGGGTACAGGGGGGAAAGAGACCCAGTACTTC. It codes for CASSWGTGGKETQYF.

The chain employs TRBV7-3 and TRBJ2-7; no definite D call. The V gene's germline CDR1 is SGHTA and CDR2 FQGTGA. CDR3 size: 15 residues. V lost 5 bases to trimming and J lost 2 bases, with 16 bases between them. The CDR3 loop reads CASSARPPGPYEQYF. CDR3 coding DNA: TGTGCCAGCAGCGCCCGTCCCCCTGGGCCCTACGAGCAGTACTTC.

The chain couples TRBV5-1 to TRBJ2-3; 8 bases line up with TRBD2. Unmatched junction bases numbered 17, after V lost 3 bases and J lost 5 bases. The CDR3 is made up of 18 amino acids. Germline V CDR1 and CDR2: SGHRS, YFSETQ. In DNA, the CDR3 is TGCGCCAGCAGCTATGAAATAACTAGCGGCGGAGTAGGAGATACGCAGTATTTT. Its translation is CASSYEITSGGVGDTQYF. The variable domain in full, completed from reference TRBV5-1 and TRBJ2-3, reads KAGVTQTPRYLIKTRGQQVTLSCSPISGHRSVSWYQQTPGQGLQFLFEYFSETQRNKGNFPGRFSGRQFSNSRSEMNVSTLELGDSALYLCASSYEITSGGVGDTQYFGPGTRLTVL.

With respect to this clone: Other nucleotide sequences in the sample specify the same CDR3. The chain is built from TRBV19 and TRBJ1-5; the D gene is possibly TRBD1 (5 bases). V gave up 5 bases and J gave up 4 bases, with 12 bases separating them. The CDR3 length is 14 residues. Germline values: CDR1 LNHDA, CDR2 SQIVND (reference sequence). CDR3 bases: TGTGCCAGTAGTGAAACAGGAGGAAATCAGCCCCAGCATTTT. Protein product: CASSETGGNQPQHF. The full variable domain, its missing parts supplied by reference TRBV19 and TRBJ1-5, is DGGITQSPKYLFRKEGQNVTLSCEQNLNHDAMYWYRQDPGQGLRLIYYSQIVNDFQKGDIAEGYSVSREKKESFPLTVTSAQKNPTAFYLCASSETGGNQPQHFGDGTRLSIL.